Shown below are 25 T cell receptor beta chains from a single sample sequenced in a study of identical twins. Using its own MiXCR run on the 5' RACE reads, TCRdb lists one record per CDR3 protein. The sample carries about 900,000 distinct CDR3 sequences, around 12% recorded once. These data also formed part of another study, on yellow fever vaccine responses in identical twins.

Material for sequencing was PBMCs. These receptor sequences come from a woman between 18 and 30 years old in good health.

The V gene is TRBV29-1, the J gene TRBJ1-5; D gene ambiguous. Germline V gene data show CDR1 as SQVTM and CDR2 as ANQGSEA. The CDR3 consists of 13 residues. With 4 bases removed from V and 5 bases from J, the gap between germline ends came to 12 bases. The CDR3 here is CSVGSGFHQPQHF. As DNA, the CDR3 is TGCAGCGTTGGATCCGGGTTCCATCAGCCCCAGCATTTT.

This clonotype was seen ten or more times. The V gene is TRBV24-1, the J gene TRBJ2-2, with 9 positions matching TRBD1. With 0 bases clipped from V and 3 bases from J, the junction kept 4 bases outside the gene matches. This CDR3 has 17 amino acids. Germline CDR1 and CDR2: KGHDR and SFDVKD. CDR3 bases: TGTGCCACCAGTGATTTGCCCGGGACAGGGCACACCGGGGAGCTGTTTTTT. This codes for CATSDLPGTGHTGELFF.

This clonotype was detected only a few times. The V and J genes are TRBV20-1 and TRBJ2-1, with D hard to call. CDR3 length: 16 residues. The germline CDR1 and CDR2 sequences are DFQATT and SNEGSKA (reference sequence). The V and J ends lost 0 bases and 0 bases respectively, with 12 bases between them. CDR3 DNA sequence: TGCAGTGCTAGAGATAGGGCCTTCAACTCCTACAATGAGCAGTTCTTC. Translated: CSARDRAFNSYNEQFF.

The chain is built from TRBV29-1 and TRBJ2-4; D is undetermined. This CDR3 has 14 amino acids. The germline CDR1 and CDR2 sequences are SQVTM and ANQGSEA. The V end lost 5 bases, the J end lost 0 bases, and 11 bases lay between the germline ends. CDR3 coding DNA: TGCAGCGTTCGTTCCAGACTAGCCAAAAACATTCAGTACTTC. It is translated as CSVRSRLAKNIQYF.

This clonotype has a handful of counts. CDR3 coding DNA: TGTGCCAGCAGTCCGCGCATCGTGGGCTCCTACAATGAGCAGTTCTTC. This encodes CASSPRIVGSYNEQFF. The chain recombines TRBV12-3 or TRBV12-4 with TRBJ2-1; D gene unclear. The CDR3 sequence is 16 residues long. Trimming cost V 5 bases and J 0 bases, with 14 bases left between them.

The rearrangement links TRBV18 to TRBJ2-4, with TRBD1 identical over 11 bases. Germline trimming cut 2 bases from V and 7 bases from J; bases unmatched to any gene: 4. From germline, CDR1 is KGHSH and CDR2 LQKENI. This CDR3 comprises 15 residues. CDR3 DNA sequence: TGTGCCAGCTCACCAAGGACAGGGGGCTTGAACATTCAGTACTTC. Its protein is CASSPRTGGLNIQYF.

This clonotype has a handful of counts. The CDR3 is CASSHPRTSGRAGELFF. The CDR3 region has the DNA TGTGCCAGCAGCCACCCCCGGACTAGCGGGAGGGCCGGGGAGCTGTTTTTT. V gene TRBV4-2 combines with J gene TRBJ2-2; 15 positions agree with TRBD2. Germline V gene lookup returns CDR1 LGHNA and CDR2 YNFKEQ. This CDR3 has 17 residues. Unmatched junction bases numbered 5, after V lost 3 bases and J lost 6 bases.

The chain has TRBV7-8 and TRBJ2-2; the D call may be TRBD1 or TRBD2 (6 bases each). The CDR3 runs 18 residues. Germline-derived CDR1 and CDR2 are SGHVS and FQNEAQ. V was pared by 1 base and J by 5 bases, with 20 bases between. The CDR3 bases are TGTGCCAGCAGCTTAGAAGGGAGGACCGGGACATGGACCGGGGAGCTGTTTTTT. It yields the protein CASSLEGRTGTWTGELFF.

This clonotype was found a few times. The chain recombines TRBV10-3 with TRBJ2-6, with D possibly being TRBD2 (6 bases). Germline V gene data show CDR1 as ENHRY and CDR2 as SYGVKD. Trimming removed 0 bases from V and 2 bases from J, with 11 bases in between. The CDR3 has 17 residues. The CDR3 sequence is CAISESSTGAGANVLTF. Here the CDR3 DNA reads TGTGCCATCAGTGAGTCGTCAACGGGAGCTGGGGCCAACGTCCTGACTTTC.

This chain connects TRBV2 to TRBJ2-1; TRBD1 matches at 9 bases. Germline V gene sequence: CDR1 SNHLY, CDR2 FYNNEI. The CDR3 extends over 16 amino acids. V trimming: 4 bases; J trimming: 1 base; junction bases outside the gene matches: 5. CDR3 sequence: CASSVPGTGSYNEQFF. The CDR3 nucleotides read TGTGCCAGCAGTGTCCCCGGGACAGGGTCCTACAATGAGCAGTTCTTC. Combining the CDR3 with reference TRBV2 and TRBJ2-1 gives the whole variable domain EPEVTQTPSHQVTQMGQEVILRCVPISNHLYFYWYRQILGQKVEFLVSFYNNEISEKSEIFDDQFSVERPDGSNFTLKIRSTKLEDSAMYFCASSVPGTGSYNEQFFGPGTRLTVL.

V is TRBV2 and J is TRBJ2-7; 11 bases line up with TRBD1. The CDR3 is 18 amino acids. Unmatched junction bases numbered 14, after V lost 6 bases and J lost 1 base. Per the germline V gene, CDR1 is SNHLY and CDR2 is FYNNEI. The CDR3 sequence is CASRAIPLGTGGSYEQYF. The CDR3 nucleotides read TGTGCCAGCAGAGCTATACCCCTAGGGACAGGGGGGTCCTACGAGCAGTACTTC.

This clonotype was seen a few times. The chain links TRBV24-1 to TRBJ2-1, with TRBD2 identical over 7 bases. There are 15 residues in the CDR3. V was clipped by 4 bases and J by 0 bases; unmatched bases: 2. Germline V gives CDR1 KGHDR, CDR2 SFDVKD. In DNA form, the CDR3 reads TGTGCCACCAGTGAGGCTAGCGGCTCCTACAATGAGCAGTTCTTC. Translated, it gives CATSEASGSYNEQFF.

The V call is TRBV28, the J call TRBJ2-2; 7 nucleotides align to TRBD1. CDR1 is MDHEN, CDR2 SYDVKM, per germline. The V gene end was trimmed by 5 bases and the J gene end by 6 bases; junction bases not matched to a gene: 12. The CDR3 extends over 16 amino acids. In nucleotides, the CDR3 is TGTGCCAGCAGTCCCCCCCTCGGCCAGGGGGCCGGGGAGCTGTTTTTT. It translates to CASSPPLGQGAGELFF.

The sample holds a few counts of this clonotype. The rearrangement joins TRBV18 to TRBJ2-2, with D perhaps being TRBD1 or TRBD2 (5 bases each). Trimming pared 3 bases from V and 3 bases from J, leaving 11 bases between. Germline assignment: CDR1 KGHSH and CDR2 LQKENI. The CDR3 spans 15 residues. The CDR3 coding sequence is TGTGCCAGCTCACCCGGGGCGACAGACACCGGGGAGCTGTTTTTT. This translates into CASSPGATDTGELFF.

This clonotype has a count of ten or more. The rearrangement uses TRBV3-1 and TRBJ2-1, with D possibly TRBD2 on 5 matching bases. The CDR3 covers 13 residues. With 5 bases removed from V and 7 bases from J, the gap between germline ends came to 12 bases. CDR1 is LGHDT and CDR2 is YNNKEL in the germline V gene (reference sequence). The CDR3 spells CASSYERVNEQFF. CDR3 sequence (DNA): TGTGCCAGCAGCTACGAGAGGGTAAATGAGCAGTTCTTC.

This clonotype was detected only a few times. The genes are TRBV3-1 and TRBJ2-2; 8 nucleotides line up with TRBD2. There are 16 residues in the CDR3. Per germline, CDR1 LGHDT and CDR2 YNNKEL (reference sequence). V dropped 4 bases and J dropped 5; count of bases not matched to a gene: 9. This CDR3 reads CASSLSRGGRTGELFF. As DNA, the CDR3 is TGTGCCAGCAGCCTAAGTCGGGGGGGGCGGACCGGGGAGCTGTTTTTT.

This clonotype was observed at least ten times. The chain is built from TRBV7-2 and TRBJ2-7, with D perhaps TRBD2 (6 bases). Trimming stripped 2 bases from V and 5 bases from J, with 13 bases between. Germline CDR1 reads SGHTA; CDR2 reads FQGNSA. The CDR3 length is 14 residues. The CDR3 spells CASSLTGVRHEQYV. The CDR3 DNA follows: TGTGCCAGCAGCTTAACGGGGGTAAGGCACGAGCAGTACGTC.

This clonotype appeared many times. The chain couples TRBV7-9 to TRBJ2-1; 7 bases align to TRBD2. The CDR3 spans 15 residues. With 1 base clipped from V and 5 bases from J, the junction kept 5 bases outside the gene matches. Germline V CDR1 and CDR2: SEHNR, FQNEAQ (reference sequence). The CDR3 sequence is CASSLGGGLNNEQFF. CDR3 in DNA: TGTGCCAGCAGCTTAGGCGGGGGACTCAACAATGAGCAGTTCTTC.

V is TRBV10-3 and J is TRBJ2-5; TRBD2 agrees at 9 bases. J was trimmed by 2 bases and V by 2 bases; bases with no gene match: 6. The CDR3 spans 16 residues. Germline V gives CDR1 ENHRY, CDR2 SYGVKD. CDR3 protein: CAISERLAEVQETQYF. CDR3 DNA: TGTGCCATCAGTGAGAGACTAGCGGAAGTACAAGAGACCCAGTACTTC.

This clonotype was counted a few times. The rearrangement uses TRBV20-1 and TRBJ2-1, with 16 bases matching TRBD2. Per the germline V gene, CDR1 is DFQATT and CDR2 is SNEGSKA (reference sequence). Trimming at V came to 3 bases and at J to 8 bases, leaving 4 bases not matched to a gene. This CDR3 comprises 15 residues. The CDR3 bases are TGCAGTGCTAGTGGGACTAGCGGGAGGGCCTATGAGCAGTTCTTC. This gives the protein CSASGTSGRAYEQFF.

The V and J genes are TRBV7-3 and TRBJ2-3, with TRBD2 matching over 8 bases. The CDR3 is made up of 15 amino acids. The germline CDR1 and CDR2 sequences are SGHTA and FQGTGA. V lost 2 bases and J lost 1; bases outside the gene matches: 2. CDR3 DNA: TGTGCCAGCAGCTTATACGGGAGGGGCACAGATACGCAGTATTTT. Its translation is CASSLYGRGTDTQYF.

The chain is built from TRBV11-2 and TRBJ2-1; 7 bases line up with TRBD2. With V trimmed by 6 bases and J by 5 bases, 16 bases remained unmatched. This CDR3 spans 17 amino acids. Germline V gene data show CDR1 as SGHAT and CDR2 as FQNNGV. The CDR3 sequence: CASSFRPGGGGNNEQFF. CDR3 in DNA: TGTGCCAGCAGTTTTCGCCCCGGTGGCGGGGGAAACAATGAGCAGTTCTTC.

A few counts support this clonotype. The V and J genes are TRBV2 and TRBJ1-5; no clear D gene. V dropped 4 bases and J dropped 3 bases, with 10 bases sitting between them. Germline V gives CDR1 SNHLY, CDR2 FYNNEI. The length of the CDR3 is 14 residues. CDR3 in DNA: TGTGCCAGCAGTGTTTTTCTGATCAATCAGCCCCAGCATTTT. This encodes CASSVFLINQPQHF.

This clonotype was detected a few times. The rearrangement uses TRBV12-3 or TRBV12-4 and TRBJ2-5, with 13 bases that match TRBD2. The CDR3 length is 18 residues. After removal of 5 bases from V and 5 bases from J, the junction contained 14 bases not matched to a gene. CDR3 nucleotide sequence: TGTGCCAGCAGTCAGTTCCCCGTTACGACTAGCGGGGGGGAGACCCAGTACTTC. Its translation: CASSQFPVTTSGGETQYF.

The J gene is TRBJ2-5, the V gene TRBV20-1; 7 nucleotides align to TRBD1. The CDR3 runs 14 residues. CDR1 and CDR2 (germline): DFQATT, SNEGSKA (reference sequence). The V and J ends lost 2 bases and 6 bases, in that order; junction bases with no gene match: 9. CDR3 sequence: CSARPTGVEKTQYF. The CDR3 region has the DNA TGCAGTGCTAGACCTACAGGGGTTGAAAAGACCCAGTACTTC.